The T cell receptor (beta chain) described here comes from a study of cytomegalovirus exposure and HLA in healthy donors. Study-wide results and caveats: Some V segments (TRBV6-2 and TRBV6-3 among them) were excluded as indistinguishable. The later analysis indicated that the majority of CMV-associated TCR beta chains appeared HLA-restricted.

This CDR3 spans 15 amino acids. Looked up from germline, CDR1 is MDHEN and CDR2 is SYDVKM. V was clipped by 1 base and J by 8 bases, with 17 bases between them. PCR used 60 Vbeta primers and 13 Jbeta primers. The assay was immunoSEQ multiplex PCR, and TCRdb's table has in-frame clones only and misses some. Here the sample spans some 130,000 clones, approximately 70% being singletons. Donors sampled were nominally healthy, though unrecorded immune exposures were likely. Worth noting for this clone: Its antigen remains unknown.

Sequencing was performed on PBMCs. The V and J genes are TRBV28 and TRBJ1-2, with D perhaps TRBD1 (5 bases). This sequence was found in a human donor in good health. The CDR3 coding sequence is TGTGCCAGCAGTTTATTAGAGTTGGCAGGGAGGGGCTACACCTTC. Translated: CASSLLELAGRGYTF.